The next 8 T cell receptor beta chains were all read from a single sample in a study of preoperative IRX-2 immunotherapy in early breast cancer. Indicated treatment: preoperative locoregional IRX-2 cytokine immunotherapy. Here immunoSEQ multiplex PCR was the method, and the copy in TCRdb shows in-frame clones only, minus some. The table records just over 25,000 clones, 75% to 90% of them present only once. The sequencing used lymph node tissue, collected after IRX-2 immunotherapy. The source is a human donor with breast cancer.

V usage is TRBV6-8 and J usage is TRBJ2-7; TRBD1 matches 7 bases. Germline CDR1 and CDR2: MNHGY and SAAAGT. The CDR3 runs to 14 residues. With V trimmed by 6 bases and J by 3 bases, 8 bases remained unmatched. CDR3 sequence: CASSLGTEDYEQYF. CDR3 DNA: TGTGCCAGCAGCCTTGGGACAGAGGACTACGAGCAGTACTTC.

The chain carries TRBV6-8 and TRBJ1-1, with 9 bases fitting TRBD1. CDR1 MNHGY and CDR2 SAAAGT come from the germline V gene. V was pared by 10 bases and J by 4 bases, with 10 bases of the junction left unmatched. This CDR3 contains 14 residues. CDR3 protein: CAIRWDRAGTEAFF. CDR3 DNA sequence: TGTGCCATCAGATGGGACAGGGCGGGCACTGAAGCTTTCTTT.

The CDR3, as DNA: TGTGCCAGTAGTGAACAGAGAAATAATTCACCCCTCCACTTT. This codes for CASSEQRNNSPLHF. The V and J genes are TRBV19 and TRBJ1-6; D not certain. Germline lookup yields CDR1 LNHDA and CDR2 SQIVND (reference sequence). The CDR3 is made up of 14 amino acids. Trimming stripped 5 bases from V and 5 bases from J, with 10 bases between. Filled out from reference TRBV19 and TRBJ1-6, the complete variable domain reads DGGITQSPKYLFRKEGQNVTLSCEQNLNHDAMYWYRQDPGQGLRLIYYSQIVNDFQKGDIAEGYSVSREKKESFPLTVTSAQKNPTAFYLCASSEQRNNSPLHFGNGTRLTVT.

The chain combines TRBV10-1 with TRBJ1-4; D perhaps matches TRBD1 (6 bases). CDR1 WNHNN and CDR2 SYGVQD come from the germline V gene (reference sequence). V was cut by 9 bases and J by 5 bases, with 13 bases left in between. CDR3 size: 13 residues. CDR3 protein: CARKDSPNEKLFF. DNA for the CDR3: TGCGCCAGAAAGGACAGTCCCAATGAAAAACTGTTTTTT.

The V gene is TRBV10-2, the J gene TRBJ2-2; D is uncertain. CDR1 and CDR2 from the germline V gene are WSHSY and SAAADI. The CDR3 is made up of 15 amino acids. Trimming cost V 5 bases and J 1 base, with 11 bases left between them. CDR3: CASSYSSLNTGELFF. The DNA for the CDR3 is TGCGCCAGCAGTTACTCTAGTCTGAACACCGGGGAGCTGTTTTTT.

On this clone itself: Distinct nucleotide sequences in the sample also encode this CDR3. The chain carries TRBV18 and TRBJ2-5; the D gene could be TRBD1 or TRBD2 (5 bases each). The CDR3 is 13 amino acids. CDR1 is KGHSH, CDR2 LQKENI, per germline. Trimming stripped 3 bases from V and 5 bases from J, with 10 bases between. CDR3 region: CASSPAGSETQYF. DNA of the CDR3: TGTGCCAGCTCACCTGCAGGGAGCGAGACCCAGTACTTC.

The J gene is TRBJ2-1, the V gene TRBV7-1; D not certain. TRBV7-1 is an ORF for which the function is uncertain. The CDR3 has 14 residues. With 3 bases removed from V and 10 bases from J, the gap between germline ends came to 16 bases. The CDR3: CASSSMAGSKEQFF. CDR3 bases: TGTGCCAGCAGCTCTATGGCAGGATCCAAGGAGCAGTTCTTC.

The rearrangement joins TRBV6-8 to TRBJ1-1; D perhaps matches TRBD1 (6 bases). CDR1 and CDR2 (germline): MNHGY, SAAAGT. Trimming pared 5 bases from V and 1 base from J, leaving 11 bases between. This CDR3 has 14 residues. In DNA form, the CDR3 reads TGTGCCAGCAGTCCCCAACAGGGGAACACTGAAGCTTTCTTT. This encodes CASSPQQGNTEAFF.